These 13 T cell receptor beta chains came from one sample sequenced in a study of shared clonotypes between healthy human individuals. Some clones are missing from TCRdb's copy, which holds only in-frame ones; the method was immunoSEQ multiplex PCR. Of some 1 million clones in the sample, more than 65% were seen once. Sequenced input: memory CD4+ T cells sorted from blood. Subset denoted: CD45RA-negative fraction. The source of these receptors is a man aged 18 to 29 in good health.

With regard to this clone: Other DNA sequences in this specimen translate into the identical CDR3. The chain joins TRBV7-8 to TRBJ1-1, with D hard to call. The germline V gene has CDR1 SGHVS and CDR2 FQNEAQ. The CDR3 runs 13 residues. V lost 5 bases to trimming and J lost 3 bases, with 10 bases between them. The CDR3 loop is CASSPGRDTEAFF. The CDR3 DNA reads TGTGCCAGCAGCCCGGGGAGAGACACTGAAGCTTTCTTT.

The rearrangement joins TRBV27 to TRBJ2-2, with unresolved D. The CDR3 has 14 residues. Germline CDR1 is MNHEY and CDR2 is SMNVEV (reference sequence). V lost 2 bases and J 5 bases, leaving 9 bases between the germline ends. The CDR3 DNA sequence: TGTGCCAGCAGTTTAAGTCAAACGACCGGGGAGCTGTTTTTT. Translated, it gives CASSLSQTTGELFF.

V and J are TRBV5-1 and TRBJ1-2; a weak D match, TRBD1 (6 bases). V lost 0 bases, J lost 6 bases, and 12 bases lay in between. Per the germline V gene, CDR1 is SGHRS and CDR2 is YFSETQ. The CDR3 is 14 residues long. CDR3 sequence (DNA): TGCGCCAGCAGCTTGGATCAGGGGCTCAATGGCTACACCTTC. Translation gives CASSLDQGLNGYTF.

With regard to this clone: This same CDR3 is encoded by further DNA sequences in the sample. The gene calls are TRBV7-8 and TRBJ2-2; no firm D call. The CDR3 runs 13 residues. CDR1 SGHVS and CDR2 FQNEAQ come from the germline V gene. V lost 3 bases and J 5 bases, leaving 7 bases between the germline ends. The CDR3 reads CASSLSITGELFF. CDR3 nucleotides: TGTGCCAGCAGCTTGTCGATAACCGGGGAGCTGTTTTTT.

The chain combines TRBV7-2 with TRBJ2-7, with no clear D. The CDR3 consists of 13 residues. The V end lost 5 bases, the J end lost 2 bases, and 10 bases lay between the germline ends. Germline CDR1 SGHTA, CDR2 FQGNSA. The CDR3 spells CASSPNPPYEQYF. The CDR3 region has the DNA TGTGCCAGCAGCCCTAACCCCCCCTACGAGCAGTACTTC.

The CDR3 is CASSEYGRILGVSEKLFF. The CDR3 DNA follows: TGTGCCAGCAGTGAGTACGGACGGATCTTGGGGGTTAGTGAAAAACTGTTTTTT. The V and J genes are TRBV6-1 and TRBJ1-4; TRBD1 might be the D (5 bases). V was clipped by 3 bases and J by 7 bases, with 24 bases between them. The CDR3 runs 18 residues. CDR1 MNHNS and CDR2 SASEGT come from the germline V gene.

This clone has just one count. The chain joins TRBV10-3 to TRBJ1-1; D ambiguous. Deletions cut 3 bases from V and 1 base from J, with 12 bases between. The CDR3 spans 15 residues. CDR1 ENHRY and CDR2 SYGVKD come from the germline V gene. The CDR3, as DNA: TGTGCCATCAGTGACCCCTCGGGGAAGAACACTGAAGCTTTCTTT. Translated, it gives CAISDPSGKNTEAFF.

CDR3 sequence reads: CAISGSGGNEQFF. CDR3 nucleotide sequence: TGTGCCATCAGTGGTAGCGGGGGAAATGAGCAGTTCTTC. This sequence joins TRBV10-3 and TRBJ2-1, with 9 bases lining up with TRBD2. The length of the CDR3 is 13 residues. Germline loops: CDR1 ENHRY, CDR2 SYGVKD. V gave up 4 bases and J gave up 7 bases; unmatched junction bases: 2.

The CDR3 loop is CASSPPLGLSYNEQFF. As DNA, the CDR3 is TGTGCCAGCTCACCACCGTTGGGTTTATCCTACAATGAGCAGTTCTTC. The chain links TRBV18 to TRBJ2-1; no definite D call. From germline, CDR1 is KGHSH and CDR2 LQKENI. CDR3 size: 16 residues. Deletions cut 0 bases from V and 1 base from J, with 10 bases between.

This clone has more than one count but fewer than ten. In nucleotides, the CDR3 is TGTGCCAGCAGCTTGTTAGGGGGCGCTTCCTCTGGCTACACCTTC. Its protein product is CASSLLGGASSGYTF. The rearrangement uses TRBV5-6 and TRBJ1-2; 7 bases map to TRBD1. CDR1 is SGHDT and CDR2 is YYEEEE in the germline V gene. This CDR3 region has 15 residues. The ends lost 1 base at V and 7 bases at J; junction bases unmatched: 10.

This clone has only a few counts. At the DNA level, this CDR3 is encoded by other sequences in the same sample as well. The chain is built from TRBV20-1 and TRBJ2-7; D remains unclear. The V and J ends lost 5 bases and 0 bases respectively, with 2 bases between them. The CDR3 has 10 residues. Germline V lookup: CDR1 DFQATT, CDR2 SNEGSKA (reference sequence). CDR3 nucleotides: TGCAGTGCTTACTCCTACGAGCAGTACTTC. It codes for CSAYSYEQYF.

J is TRBJ2-1 and V is TRBV10-3; TRBD2 matches at 10 bases. V shed 8 bases and J 5 bases; nucleotides not matched to a gene: 6. CDR1 is ENHRY, CDR2 SYGVKD, per germline. The CDR3 covers 14 residues. The chain's CDR3 is CAIASSGGNNEQFF. Written as DNA, the CDR3 is TGTGCCATCGCCAGTAGCGGGGGGAACAATGAGCAGTTCTTC.

The V gene is TRBV6-1, the J gene TRBJ2-5, with TRBD2 matching over 9 bases. The V and J ends lost 4 bases and 3 bases, in that order; junction bases with no gene match: 6. The CDR3 runs 15 residues. Germline CDR1 reads MNHNS; CDR2 reads SASEGT. The CDR3 bases are TGTGCCAGCAGTGTGTGGCCTAGCGGGGAAGAGACCCAGTACTTC. As protein: CASSVWPSGEETQYF.